These 11 T cell receptor beta chains were sequenced from one sample in a study of blood T cell repertoires in COVID-19. The assay was immunoSEQ multiplex PCR, and TCRdb's table has in-frame clones only and misses some. The repertoire holds some 160,000 clones, with about four fifths as singletons. Sample: peripheral blood. The receptors here all came from a man aged 65-85 years who had recovered from COVID-19.

The chain employs TRBV11-2 and TRBJ2-2, with TRBD1 identical over 10 bases. Germline V gives CDR1 SGHAT, CDR2 FQNNGV. This CDR3 contains 16 residues. Trimming took 5 bases from V and 0 from J; bases not matched to a gene: 3. The CDR3 DNA is TGTGCCAGCAGCCCTGGGACAGGGGCGAACACCGGGGAGCTGTTTTTT. Encoded protein: CASSPGTGANTGELFF.

The chain uses TRBV11-2 and TRBJ2-1; 9 bases match TRBD2. V gave up 2 bases and J gave up 7 bases; unmatched junction bases: 3. Looked up from germline, CDR1 is SGHAT and CDR2 is FQNNGV. The CDR3 is 14 amino acids. CDR3 region: CASSLRLAGNEQFF. The CDR3, as DNA: TGTGCCAGCAGCTTACGGCTAGCGGGGAATGAGCAGTTCTTC.

This chain connects TRBV9 to TRBJ2-1; TRBD2 matches at 12 bases. The length of the CDR3 is 16 residues. V lost 4 bases and J lost 8; bases outside the gene matches: 10. The germline CDR1 and CDR2 sequences are SGDLS and YYNGEE. The CDR3 here is CASSPWTSGTVYEQFF. In nucleotides, the CDR3 is TGTGCCAGCAGCCCGTGGACTAGCGGGACTGTCTATGAGCAGTTCTTC.

This clone appeared many times. V gene TRBV5-4 combines with J gene TRBJ2-2, with a possible D match to TRBD2 (6 bases). V was shortened by 5 bases and J by 4 bases, with 15 bases between the two germline ends. The CDR3 is made up of 15 amino acids. From germline, CDR1 is SGHNT and CDR2 YYREEE (reference sequence). CDR3 in DNA: TGTGCCAGCAGTTTAGCGGTTCTACCCACCGGGGAGCTGTTTTTT. It codes for CASSLAVLPTGELFF.

This rearrangement joins TRBV2 to TRBJ1-1, with a weak D call TRBD1 (5 bases). The germline V gene has CDR1 SNHLY and CDR2 FYNNEI. Trimming left V 1 base short and J 5 bases short, with 8 bases between. The CDR3 totals 13 residues. The CDR3: CASSEVKGTEAFF. In nucleotides, the CDR3 is TGTGCCAGCAGTGAAGTGAAGGGGACTGAAGCTTTCTTT.

The sample holds one count of this clone. This chain joins TRBV19 and TRBJ2-2; TRBD2 matches at 8 bases. With 9 bases clipped from V and 4 bases from J, the junction kept 7 bases outside the gene matches. This CDR3 contains 14 residues. Looked up from germline, CDR1 is LNHDA and CDR2 is SQIVND (reference sequence). CDR3 nucleotides: TGTGCCAGCAAGCGGGAGTGGGGCACCGGGGAGCTGTTTTTT. It translates to CASKREWGTGELFF.

This chain connects TRBV28 to TRBJ1-1; 11 nucleotides match TRBD1. This CDR3 is 15 amino acids long. Germline lookup yields CDR1 MDHEN and CDR2 SYDVKM. V gave up 2 bases and J gave up 4 bases; unmatched junction bases: 3. The CDR3 sequence is CASSLGTGGGTEAFF. CDR3 DNA: TGTGCCAGCAGTTTAGGGACAGGGGGGGGCACTGAAGCTTTCTTT.

In regard to this clone: At one end, the junction sequence differs from germline, possibly due to a read error. The chain uses TRBV5-4 and TRBJ2-3; D uncertain. This CDR3 spans 12 amino acids. Germline CDR1 is SGHNT and CDR2 is YYREEE (reference sequence). The CDR3 loop reads CASSLDRKQSHF. CDR3 DNA: TGTGCCAGCAGCTTGGACCGAAAACAATCACATTTT.

The gene calls are TRBV24-1 and TRBJ2-1; 12 positions match TRBD2. V gave up 11 bases and J gave up 2 bases; unmatched junction bases: 24. Germline V gives CDR1 KGHDR, CDR2 SFDVKD. The length of the CDR3 is 21 residues. As DNA, the CDR3 is TGTGCCAGCAATCACCCCCCGGCTAGCGGGAGGGCCATCGTTACCTACAATGAGCAGTTCTTC. Its translation is CASNHPPASGRAIVTYNEQFF.

V usage is TRBV10-3 and J usage is TRBJ2-4; 7 bases map to TRBD1. The CDR3 length is 15 residues. J was trimmed by 8 bases and V by 6 bases; bases with no gene match: 13. The germline V gene encodes CDR1 ENHRY and CDR2 SYGVKD. The CDR3 DNA is TGTGCCATCAGCAAAGGCCGGGACAGTGAGGACATTCAGTACTTC. Amino acids: CAISKGRDSEDIQYF.

Written as DNA, the CDR3 is TGTGCCAGCAGTTACCACCAACGACTAGCGGGAGCAGTCGAGCAGTACTTC. Its protein is CASSYHQRLAGAVEQYF. The genes are TRBV6-7 and TRBJ2-7; TRBD2 agrees at 12 bases. TRBV6-7 is classed as an ORF, of uncertain function. The junction had 11 bases not matched to a gene; V was cut back by 2 bases and J by 6 bases. This CDR3 has 17 amino acids.